Sequencing of this T cell receptor (beta chain) was carried out in a study of metastatic and nonmetastatic thyroid tumors (TCRdb year 2020). A note on the overall study: Repertoires from peripheral blood and from tumor or nodule tissue samples of malignant and benign thyroid patients were compared.

General findings and caveats noted by the study authors: TCR beta diversity was reported as significantly higher in malignant tumors than in benign nodules, in both blood and tumor samples.

No patient had received any treatment before thyroid surgery. Patient clinical samples collected from the early 2010s to the late 2010s were retrospectively analysed using T-cell receptor beta sequencing. The library was built by means of PCR. The sequencer was an Illumina HiSeq 4000. High-throughput sequencing was used to profile the CDR3 region of the TCR beta-chain in every patient. In the authors' own workflow: The researchers built a classifier to tell apart papillary thyroid cancer patients with distant metastasis, based on CDR3 differences among clinicopathological groups. To measure repertoire diversity the researchers used the Shannon index, while the Morisita-Horn index served to gauge how similar the tumor and blood repertoires were. TCRdb applied fastp at Q25 and MiXCR to the public reads, then kept only in-frame beta chains. TCRdb, not the original authors, processed these V and J calls. Present in this sample are about 43,000 clones, more than 3% of which were seen just once. About 9.7% of the sample comes from the top ten.

This clone showed up just a few times. The antigen this receptor binds is unknown. No per-base quality is available; no much larger clone lies one base away. Sequencing input: blood. The sequence was obtained from a female donor with papillary thyroid cancer or a benign thyroid nodule (not recorded which). Some clones in this sample may be carry-over from other donors' samples.

The CDR3 region: CATSGGGLNTEAFF. The nucleotide sequence is given as TGTGCCACCAGCGGCGGAGGATTAAACACTGAAGCTTTCTTT. The chain was built from TRBV15 and TRBJ1-1, with the D gene not clear enough to name. The CDR3 covers 14 residues, taking in both the cysteine and the phenylalanine. This entry keeps only the CDR3 DNA: 42 bases, framed from base 1. From the germline V gene (reference sequence), CDR1 is LNHNV and CDR2 is YYDKDF. The germline ends are 12 bases apart after V is trimmed by 5 bases and J by 2 bases.